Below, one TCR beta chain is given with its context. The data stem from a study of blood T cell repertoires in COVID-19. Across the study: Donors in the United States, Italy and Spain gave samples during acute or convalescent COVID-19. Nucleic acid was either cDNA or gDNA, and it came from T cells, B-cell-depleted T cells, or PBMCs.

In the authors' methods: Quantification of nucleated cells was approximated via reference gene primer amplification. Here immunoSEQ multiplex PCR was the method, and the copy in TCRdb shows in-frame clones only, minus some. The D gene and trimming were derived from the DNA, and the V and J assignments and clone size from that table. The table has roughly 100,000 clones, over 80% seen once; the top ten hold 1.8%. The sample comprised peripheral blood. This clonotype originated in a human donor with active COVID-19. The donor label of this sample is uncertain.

CDR3 amino acids: CASRPAGGQETQYF. CDR3 DNA: TGTGCCAGCAGACCAGCGGGGGGGCAAGAGACCCAGTACTTC. The chain employs TRBV28 and TRBJ2-5, with 10 bases that match TRBD2. The CDR3 consists of 14 residues. With 6 bases clipped from V and 2 bases from J, the junction kept 3 bases outside the gene matches. From germline, CDR1 is MDHEN and CDR2 SYDVKM.